These T cell receptor beta chains were read from a single sample in a study of CD8+ T cells in alopecia areata. Data came from immunoSEQ multiplex PCR; TCRdb stores just in-frame clones and leaves some out. This table has roughly 250,000 clones, around 67% appearing once. This sample comprised CD4+ T cells sorted from blood, obtained at week 0. The receptors here all came from a human donor with alopecia areata. Each CDR3 is given with its conserved first and last residue. A D gene is named only where the DNA matches it firmly. A clone size is listed for some rows: how often the clone was seen (once, few, many), or a class if it is expanded.

>TRBV30|TRBJ2-3|NA|few
CAWKAEDTQYF
TGTGCCTGGAAAGCCGAAGATACGCAGTATTTT
>TRBV5-6|TRBJ2-7|NA|few
CASSFGMGEQYF
TGTGCCAGCAGCTTCGGGATGGGGGAGCAGTACTTC
>TRBV7-3|TRBJ1-1|NA|few
CASRPRGGTEAFF
TGTGCCAGCCGACCTCGGGGGGGAACTGAAGCTTTCTTT
>TRBV30|TRBJ1-4|NA|NA
CAWRQAGNEKLFF
TGTGCCTGGAGACAGGCCGGGAATGAAAAACTGTTTTTT
>TRBV25-1|TRBJ2-1|TRBD1|NA
CASSGHLTGINEQFF
TGTGCCAGCAGTGGGCACCTGACAGGGATCAATGAGCAGTTCTTC
>TRBV29-1|TRBJ1-2|NA|NA
CSVEAEAPLGYTF
TGCAGCGTTGAAGCGGAAGCTCCTCTTGGCTACACCTTC
>TRBV29-1|TRBJ1-1|NA|NA
CSVEWGKNTEAFF
TGCAGCGTTGAATGGGGGAAGAACACTGAAGCTTTCTTT
>TRBV6-6|TRBJ2-2|TRBD2|NA
CASSSSGGTGELFF
TGTGCCAGCAGTTCCAGCGGGGGAACCGGGGAGCTGTTTTTT
>TRBV15|TRBJ2-4|NA|once
CATSPEGPGKNIQYF
TGTGCCACCAGCCCTGAGGGACCGGGCAAAAACATTCAGTACTTC
>TRBV30|TRBJ2-7|TRBD1|NA
CAWRPPGQGSYEQYF
TGTGCCTGGAGGCCTCCGGGACAGGGCTCCTACGAGCAGTACTTC
>TRBV4-2|TRBJ1-2|NA|NA
CASSQEGPAGWNYGYTF
TGTGCCAGCAGCCAAGAGGGGCCGGCAGGGTGGAACTATGGCTACACCTTC
>TRBV30|TRBJ1-6|NA|NA
CAWIAVANSPLHF
TGTGCCTGGATAGCAGTGGCAAATTCACCCCTCCACTTT
>TRBV6-5|TRBJ2-5|NA|NA
CASSGPRETQYF
TGTGCCAGCAGTGGACCCAGAGAGACCCAGTACTTC
>TRBV7-2|TRBJ1-6|NA|NA
CASSPGSSNSPLHF
TGTGCCAGCAGCCCCGGAAGTTCCAATTCACCCCTCCACTTT
>TRBV5-1|TRBJ1-1|TRBD1|NA
CASSPETGIGTEAFF
TGCGCCAGCAGCCCGGAGACAGGGATAGGCACTGAAGCTTTCTTT
>TRBV6-5|TRBJ2-5|TRBD2|NA
CASSYAGGLGSQYF
TGTGCCAGCAGTTACGCGGGGGGCCTTGGGTCCCAGTACTTC
>TRBV30|TRBJ1-2|NA|NA
CAWTPSRGRFLGYTF
TGTGCCTGGACGCCCTCCAGGGGTCGGTTTCTGGGCTACACCTTC
>TRBV5-1|TRBJ2-3|TRBD1|NA
CASSSGTGYGADTQYF
TGCGCCAGCAGCTCTGGGACAGGGTATGGGGCAGATACGCAGTATTTT
>TRBV27|TRBJ1-1|TRBD1|NA
CASKTFPGQRNTEAFF
TGTGCCAGCAAAACTTTCCCGGGACAGCGGAACACTGAAGCTTTCTTT
>TRBV29-1|TRBJ2-5|NA|NA
CSVRPQETQYF
TGCAGCGTGAGGCCGCAAGAGACCCAGTACTTC
>TRBV9|TRBJ1-5|NA|NA
CASHLHGYSNQPQHF
TGTGCCAGCCACCTACACGGGTATAGCAATCAGCCCCAGCATTTT
>TRBV6-5|TRBJ2-7|NA|NA
CASSYSTYTATYEQYF
TGTGCCAGCAGTTACTCGACATATACTGCCACCTACGAGCAGTACTTC
>TRBV6-5|TRBJ1-5|TRBD1|NA
CASRGQAPNQPQHF
TGTGCCAGCCGGGGACAGGCCCCCAATCAGCCCCAGCATTTT
>TRBV29-1|TRBJ2-3|NA|NA
CSVDPSTDTQYF
TGCAGCGTTGACCCTTCCACAGATACGCAGTATTTT
>TRBV30|TRBJ1-2|NA|NA
CAWRTTLNYGYTF
TGTGCCTGGAGGACTACCCTTAACTATGGCTACACCTTC
>TRBV29-1|TRBJ1-1|TRBD1|NA
CSADRADTEAFF
TGCAGCGCGGACAGGGCGGACACTGAAGCTTTCTTT
>TRBV10-3|TRBJ2-3|TRBD1|NA
CAISGSGQGFTDTQYF
TGTGCCATCAGTGGATCGGGACAGGGGTTCACAGATACGCAGTATTTT
>TRBV19|TRBJ1-1|NA|few
CASSLGGWEGTEAFF
TGTGCCAGTAGTCTCGGGGGGTGGGAAGGAACTGAAGCTTTCTTT
>TRBV5-1|TRBJ2-7|NA|few
CASTHRVGNEQYF
TGCGCCAGCACCCACAGGGTTGGGAACGAGCAGTACTTC